The 27 T cell receptor beta chains reported below all come from one sample, sequenced in a study of regulatory T cells in long-lasting Graves disease. Construction of TCR beta libraries relied on iRepertoire HTBI primers and on Arm-PCR targeting CDR3 regions. TCRdb re-called the multiplex PCR reads with MiXCR, one entry per CDR3 protein. Here the sample spans approximately 400,000 distinct CDR3 sequences, under 25% being singletons. Stated time point: persistent/refractory GD, antithyroid drugs over 5 years with positive TRAb. TCR sequences were obtained from RNA taken from PBMCs. The sequencing used peripheral blood mononuclear cells (PBMCs), collected when the disease was refractory, from a patient treated with antithyroid drugs. The receptors come from a female donor with Graves disease.

This chain links TRBV6-1 with TRBJ1-3; D possibly corresponds to TRBD1 (6 bases). Germline V gene lookup returns CDR1 MNHNS and CDR2 SASEGT. The CDR3 is 14 amino acids. Trimming stripped 6 bases from V and 0 bases from J, with 9 bases between. This chain's CDR3 is CASSTGFSGNTIYF. The CDR3 region has the DNA TGTGCCAGCAGCACAGGGTTCTCTGGAAACACCATATATTTT.

This clonotype showed up many times. The chain uses TRBV28 and TRBJ2-7, with 7 bases that match TRBD1. This CDR3 comprises 13 residues. With 8 bases clipped from V and 4 bases from J, the junction kept 8 bases outside the gene matches. CDR1 and CDR2 from the germline V gene are MDHEN and SYDVKM. The CDR3 loop is CASGEGQLYEQYF. The CDR3 nucleotides read TGTGCCAGCGGCGAGGGACAGCTATACGAGCAGTACTTC.

This clonotype was seen at least ten times. This rearrangement joins TRBV27 to TRBJ2-5; D could derive from TRBD1 or TRBD2 (5 bases each). This CDR3 region has 16 residues. In germline, CDR1 is MNHEY, CDR2 SMNVEV (reference sequence). V was clipped by 4 bases and J by 2 bases, with 17 bases between them. The CDR3 region has the DNA TGTGCCAGCAGTTCGCACTCTCCGGGGCGGCAAGAGACCCAGTACTTC. As protein: CASSSHSPGRQETQYF.

There are many counts of this clonotype. This chain joins TRBV29-1 and TRBJ1-1; D possibly corresponds to TRBD1 (6 bases). Looked up from germline, CDR1 is SQVTM and CDR2 is ANQGSEA. The germline V and J ends were trimmed by 4 bases and 7 bases, with 7 bases remaining between them. The length of the CDR3 is 10 residues. This chain's CDR3 is CSVGDIEAFF. The DNA of the CDR3 is TGCAGCGTTGGGGACATTGAAGCTTTCTTT. Drawing the rest from reference TRBV29-1 and TRBJ1-1, the complete variable domain is SAVISQKPSRDICQRGTSLTIQCQVDSQVTMMFWYRQQPGQSLTLIATANQGSEATYESGFVIDKFPISRPNLTFSTLTVSNMSPEDSSIYLCSVGDIEAFFGQGTRLTVV.

As DNA, the CDR3 is TGTGCCATCAGTGAGGACAAGTCGGTGGTCAATGAGCAGTTCTTC. Its translation is CAISEDKSVVNEQFF. The V gene is TRBV10-3, the J gene TRBJ2-1; D is unclear. Trimming removed 2 bases from V and 6 bases from J, with 14 bases in between. This CDR3 comprises 15 residues. Germline CDR1 is ENHRY and CDR2 is SYGVKD.

J is TRBJ2-6 and V is TRBV20-1, with 11 positions matching TRBD1. After removal of 2 bases from V and 0 bases from J, the junction contained 3 bases not matched to a gene. Germline CDR1 and CDR2: DFQATT and SNEGSKA (reference sequence). The CDR3 loop spans 17 amino acids. The CDR3 protein is CSARFGTGGSGANVLTF. CDR3 DNA sequence: TGCAGTGCTAGATTCGGGACAGGGGGCTCTGGGGCCAACGTCCTGACTTTC.

This clonotype was counted between two and nine times. This chain uses TRBV19 with TRBJ1-5; D remains unclear. CDR1 is LNHDA, CDR2 SQIVND, per germline (reference sequence). V lost 7 bases and J 2 bases, leaving 9 bases between the germline ends. This CDR3 is built from 13 residues. CDR3 in DNA: TGTGCCAGTACGCCGGCCCGCAATCAGCCCCAGCATTTT. Protein: CASTPARNQPQHF.

The genes are TRBV7-2 and TRBJ2-5, with 10 bases that match TRBD1. Per germline, CDR1 SGHTA and CDR2 FQGNSA. J gave up 5 bases and V 5 bases, and 8 bases lay outside the gene matches. The CDR3 is 15 amino acids. For the CDR3, the DNA is TGTGCCAGCAGCGTCCCGGGACAGGGGTTTGAGACCCAGTACTTC. Its protein product is CASSVPGQGFETQYF.

The sample holds a few counts of this clonotype. V is TRBV29-1 and J is TRBJ1-1; D possibly corresponds to TRBD1 (5 bases). Germline loops: CDR1 SQVTM, CDR2 ANQGSEA. Trimming removed 6 bases at V and 10 bases at J, with 18 bases between. CDR3 length: 12 residues. This chain's CDR3 is CSVYPGPTGAFF. The CDR3 DNA is TGCAGCGTCTACCCGGGACCGACCGGAGCTTTCTTT.

The chain uses TRBV6-1 and TRBJ2-5; the D is unclear. Gene TRBJ2-7 matches the end of the DNA better, so the J call may be wrong. In germline, CDR1 is MNHNS, CDR2 SASEGT. CDR3 length equals 12 residues. Written as DNA, the CDR3 is TGTGCCAGCATGCAGGCGACCTACGAGCAGTACTTC. Translated, it gives CASMQATYEQYF.

This clonotype was counted many times. The chain combines TRBV28 with TRBJ2-2; the D gene is possibly TRBD2 (5 bases). The CDR3 is 12 residues long. CDR1 is MDHEN and CDR2 is SYDVKM in the germline V gene. V shed 4 bases and J shed 8 bases, with 8 bases lying between them. This CDR3 reads CASSSPGGELFF. CDR3 in DNA: TGTGCCAGCAGTTCCCCGGGGGGGGAGCTGTTTTTT.

This clonotype was counted only a few times. The chain employs TRBV10-2 and TRBJ2-2, with TRBD1 as a possible D gene (6 bases). The germline V gene has CDR1 WSHSY and CDR2 SAAADI. The ends were cut back, 3 bases at V and 3 bases at J, with 8 bases in the middle. The CDR3 totals 14 residues. This CDR3 is CASSDQGYTGELFF. DNA for the CDR3: TGCGCCAGCAGTGACCAGGGGTACACCGGGGAGCTGTTTTTT.

In this sample, this clonotype turned up a few times. The chain joins TRBV20-1 to TRBJ2-2; 11 positions agree with TRBD2. V lost 5 bases, J lost 4 bases, and 3 bases stayed unmatched. There are 14 residues in the CDR3. Germline values: CDR1 DFQATT, CDR2 SNEGSKA (reference sequence). CDR3: CSAAGTSGTGELFF. DNA of the CDR3: TGCAGTGCTGCCGGGACTAGCGGCACCGGGGAGCTGTTTTTT.

This clonotype was found many times. This chain joins TRBV3-1 and TRBJ1-4, with D perhaps TRBD1 (6 bases). Germline V gene lookup returns CDR1 LGHDT and CDR2 YNNKEL (reference sequence). V was clipped by 10 bases and J by 8 bases, with 14 bases between them. This CDR3 spans 12 amino acids. CDR3 loop: CATAQGREKLFF. The CDR3 DNA is TGTGCCACCGCACAGGGCCGGGAAAAACTGTTTTTT.

On this clonotype: An end of the junction does not agree with germline; a read error may underlie this. J is TRBJ2-2 and V is TRBV20-1; a possible D gene is TRBD1 (5 bases). The CDR3 is 14 residues long. Germline loops: CDR1 DFQATT, CDR2 SNEGSKA (reference sequence). The CDR3 coding sequence is TGCAGTGCTCGAGACAGAAGGTCCACCGGGGAGCTGTTTTTT. It yields the protein CSARDRRSTGELFF.

This clonotype was observed a handful of times. The chain recombines TRBV24-1 with TRBJ2-7; TRBD2 agrees at 7 bases. Per germline, CDR1 KGHDR and CDR2 SFDVKD. The CDR3 sequence is 16 residues long. V trimming: 4 bases; J trimming: 0 bases; junction bases outside the gene matches: 8. The DNA for the CDR3 is TGTGCCACCAGTGAACGACTAGCAGTGAACTCCTACGAGCAGTACTTC. Translation gives CATSERLAVNSYEQYF.

This clonotype was detected many times. The chain uses TRBV12-3 or TRBV12-4 and TRBJ2-7, with D possibly matching TRBD1 (5 bases). Trimming removed 6 bases from V and 2 bases from J, with 11 bases in between. This CDR3 region has 13 residues. CDR3 DNA: TGTGCCAGCAGCTCGGACACAGCCTACGAGCAGTACTTC. Translating it yields CASSSDTAYEQYF.

This chain joins TRBV30 and TRBJ2-6; D call uncertain. CDR1 and CDR2 from the germline V gene are GTSNPN and SVGIG (reference sequence). The CDR3 contains 15 residues. V lost 1 base and J lost 4, with 11 bases in between. Written as DNA, the CDR3 is TGTGCCTGGAGTGCCGAAGCTGCCGGGGCCAACGTCCTGACTTTC. This codes for CAWSAEAAGANVLTF.

There are many counts of this clonotype. The chain is built from TRBV7-3 and TRBJ2-7; perhaps TRBD1 as D (6 bases). The V end was cut by 5 bases, the J end by 3 bases, with 17 bases between. The germline V gene encodes CDR1 SGHTA and CDR2 FQGTGA. This CDR3 is 15 amino acids long. CDR3 nucleotides: TGTGCCAGCAGCCGAGATTCAGGGGAAGGCTACGAGCAGTACTTC. Protein sequence: CASSRDSGEGYEQYF.

Only a few counts were recorded for this clonotype. DNA for the CDR3: TGCGCCAGCAGCCAAGGACATGGACTAGTCACCGGGGAGCTGTTTTTT. Translated, it gives CASSQGHGLVTGELFF. The chain has TRBV4-3 and TRBJ2-2; 7 positions match TRBD2. This CDR3 comprises 16 residues. V dropped 1 base and J dropped 4; count of bases not matched to a gene: 6. Germline-derived CDR1 and CDR2 are LGHNA and YSLEER.

This clonotype was seen at least ten times. This sequence joins TRBV30 and TRBJ2-7; no firm D call. V was pared by 2 bases and J by 1 base, with 6 bases between. CDR1 and CDR2 (germline): GTSNPN, SVGIG (reference sequence). The CDR3 contains 12 residues. The CDR3 protein is CAWSTGSYEQYF. CDR3 bases: TGTGCCTGGAGTACGGGTTCCTACGAGCAGTACTTC.

This clonotype was counted between two and nine times. V is TRBV7-9 and J is TRBJ2-3; D might be TRBD2 (6 bases). Germline lookup yields CDR1 SEHNR and CDR2 FQNEAQ (reference sequence). Between the trimmed V and J ends, which lost 5 bases and 4 bases, there was a span of 13 bases. This CDR3 contains 14 residues. CDR3 nucleotides: TGTGCCAGCAGCGGGACTTGGGGGTCAGATACGCAGTATTTT. Protein product: CASSGTWGSDTQYF.

This clonotype was seen ten or more times. The rearrangement uses TRBV3-1 and TRBJ2-5; D remains ambiguous. CDR1 is LGHDT and CDR2 is YNNKEL in the germline V gene (reference sequence). The V and J ends lost 1 base and 4 bases respectively, with 7 bases between them. CDR3 size: 13 residues. CDR3 in amino acids: CASSQGVAETQYF. CDR3 nucleotides: TGTGCCAGCAGCCAAGGGGTGGCAGAGACCCAGTACTTC.

This chain links TRBV6-1 with TRBJ1-4, with D maybe TRBD1 (5 bases). The CDR3 consists of 16 residues. CDR1 is MNHNS, CDR2 SASEGT, per germline. V lost 5 bases and J lost 4, with 17 bases in between. The CDR3 sequence: CASSQSRDGYNEKLFF. The DNA for the CDR3 is TGTGCCAGCAGTCAAAGCCGGGACGGATATAATGAAAAACTGTTTTTT.

The table lists this clonotype with many counts. The CDR3 reads CASSLGTGSTYEQYF. For the CDR3, the DNA is TGTGCCAGCAGCCTTGGGACAGGATCTACCTACGAGCAGTACTTC. The chain couples TRBV7-3 to TRBJ2-7, with 8 bases matching TRBD1. V was pared by 5 bases and J by 2 bases, with 8 bases of the junction left unmatched. The CDR3 is made up of 15 amino acids. From germline, CDR1 is SGHTA and CDR2 FQGTGA.

J is TRBJ2-7 and V is TRBV7-9; 8 bases are shared with TRBD1. Germline V gene sequence: CDR1 SEHNR, CDR2 FQNEAQ (reference sequence). The V gene end was trimmed by 2 bases and the J gene end by 4 bases; junction bases not matched to a gene: 4. There are 14 residues in the CDR3. The CDR3 region is CASSLLTGAYEQYF. CDR3 nucleotide sequence: TGTGCCAGCAGCTTATTGACAGGGGCTTACGAGCAGTACTTC.

This clonotype appeared a single time. This chain links TRBV20-1 with TRBJ2-1, with 8 bases lining up with TRBD2. The CDR3 runs to 17 residues. The V gene's germline CDR1 is DFQATT and CDR2 SNEGSKA (reference sequence). V lost 2 bases and J lost 7; bases outside the gene matches: 16. CDR3: CSARTGSGTRGLNEQFF. CDR3 DNA sequence: TGCAGTGCTAGAACAGGGTCCGGGACTAGGGGGTTGAATGAGCAGTTCTTC.